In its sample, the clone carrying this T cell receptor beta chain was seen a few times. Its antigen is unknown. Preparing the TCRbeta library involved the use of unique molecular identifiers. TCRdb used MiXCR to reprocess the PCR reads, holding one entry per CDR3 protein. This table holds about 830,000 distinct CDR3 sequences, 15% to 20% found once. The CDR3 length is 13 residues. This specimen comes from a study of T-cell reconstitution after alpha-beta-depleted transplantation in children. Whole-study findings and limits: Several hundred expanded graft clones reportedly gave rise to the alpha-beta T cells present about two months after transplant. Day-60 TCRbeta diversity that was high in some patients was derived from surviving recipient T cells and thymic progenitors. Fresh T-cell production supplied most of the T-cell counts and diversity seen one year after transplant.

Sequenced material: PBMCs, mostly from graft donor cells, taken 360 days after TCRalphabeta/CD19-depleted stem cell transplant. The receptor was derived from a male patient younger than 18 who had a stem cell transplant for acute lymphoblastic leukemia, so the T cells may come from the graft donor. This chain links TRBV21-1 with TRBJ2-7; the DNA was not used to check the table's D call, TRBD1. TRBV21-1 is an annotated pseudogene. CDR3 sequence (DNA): TGTGCCAGCAGCATCCAGGGGGGATCCGAGCAGTACTTC. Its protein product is CASSIQGGSEQYF.